This T cell receptor (beta chain) was sequenced during a study of blood T cell repertoires in COVID-19. Across the whole study: Acute and convalescent COVID-19 specimens originated in the United States, Italy and Spain. PBMCs, B-cell-depleted T cells, or T cells provided the cDNA or gDNA that made up the material.

The germline CDR1 and CDR2 sequences are WSHSY and SAAADI. The CDR3 is made up of 14 amino acids. V lost 6 bases, J lost 4 bases, and 5 bases stayed unmatched. There are many counts of this clone. In the source study's methods: Amplification from reference gene primers served as the basis for estimated nucleated cell counts. Repertoires were generated with immunoSEQ multiplex PCR, while TCRdb's copy carries only in-frame clones and drops some. The DNA gave D and trimming, while V, J and clone size come from that table. The profile shows about 55,000 clones, roughly 82% of them singletons. Sequencing was performed on peripheral blood. The TCR comes from an elderly woman with acute or convalescent COVID-19. The rearrangement links TRBV10-2 to TRBJ2-7; 11 bases line up with TRBD2. The CDR3 sequence: CASRQTSGNYEQYV. The CDR3 DNA reads TGCGCCAGCAGACAGACTAGCGGGAATTACGAGCAGTACGTC.